These 21 T cell receptor beta chains originate from one sample sequenced in a study of T-cell reconstitution after alpha-beta-depleted transplantation in children. Unique molecular identifiers featured in how the TCRbeta library was prepared. MiXCR was run by TCRdb on the PCR reads, yielding one entry per CDR3 protein. Of about 110,000 distinct CDR3 sequences detected, around 6.4% appear once; the ten largest clones hold roughly 25%. The specimen was PBMCs, mostly from graft donor cells, collected 360 days after TCRalphabeta/CD19-depleted stem cell transplant. These receptor sequences come from a male patient under 10 years old who had a stem cell transplant for acute lymphoblastic leukemia, so the T cells may come from the graft donor.

In its sample, this clonotype was seen a few times. The chain carries TRBV29-1 and TRBJ1-1; D possibly corresponds to TRBD1 (6 bases). The length of the CDR3 is 12 residues. V was clipped by 4 bases and J by 6 bases, with 12 bases between them. The germline V gene encodes CDR1 SQVTM and CDR2 ANQGSEA. CDR3 DNA: TGCAGCGTTGCCGGGGGCGCGGCTGAAGCTTTCTTT. This sequence encodes CSVAGGAAEAFF. Full variable domain (outside the CDR3, taken from reference TRBV29-1 and TRBJ1-1): SAVISQKPSRDICQRGTSLTIQCQVDSQVTMMFWYRQQPGQSLTLIATANQGSEATYESGFVIDKFPISRPNLTFSTLTVSNMSPEDSSIYLCSVAGGAAEAFFGQGTRLTVV.

In this sample, this clonotype turned up many times. CDR3 residues: CASSLLTSGSVNEQFF. The CDR3 nucleotides read TGTGCCAGCAGCTTGTTGACTAGCGGGAGTGTCAATGAGCAGTTCTTC. The gene calls are TRBV5-6 and TRBJ2-1, with TRBD2 matching 12 bases. The trim removed 1 base at V and 6 bases at J, leaving 5 bases unmatched. In germline, CDR1 is SGHDT, CDR2 YYEEEE. The CDR3 consists of 16 residues. The full variable domain, its missing parts supplied by reference TRBV5-6 and TRBJ2-1, is DAGVTQSPTHLIKTRGQQVTLRCSPKSGHDTVSWYQQALGQGPQFIFQYYEEEERQRGNFPDRFSGHQFPNYSSELNVNALLLGDSALYLCASSLLTSGSVNEQFFGPGTRLTVL.

This clonotype was detected a few times. J is TRBJ2-2 and V is TRBV5-6, with no clear D. From germline, CDR1 is SGHDT and CDR2 YYEEEE. Trimming cost V 5 bases and J 4 bases, with 15 bases left between them. The CDR3 totals 15 residues. CDR3: CASSLLGIVTGELFF. In nucleotides, the CDR3 is TGTGCCAGCAGTTTGCTAGGGATCGTCACCGGGGAGCTGTTTTTT.

This clonotype appeared a few times. The V call is TRBV12-3 or TRBV12-4, the J call TRBJ2-1; 13 nucleotides line up with TRBD2. The CDR3 is made up of 19 amino acids. The junction had 12 bases not matched to a gene; V was cut back by 2 bases and J by 5 bases. The CDR3 loop is CASSLRGTSGIGGHNEQFF. CDR3 coding DNA: TGTGCCAGCAGTTTAAGAGGGACTAGCGGGATCGGGGGCCACAATGAGCAGTTCTTC.

This clonotype was counted many times. The CDR3 DNA sequence: TGTGCCAGCAGTGAAGGACACCCGAACGCCTACGAGCAGTACTTC. It codes for CASSEGHPNAYEQYF. This sequence joins TRBV2 and TRBJ2-7; no firm D call. Trimming cost V 1 base and J 2 bases, with 12 bases left between them. The CDR3 length is 15 residues. Germline loops: CDR1 SNHLY, CDR2 FYNNEI.

This clonotype was counted only a few times. The CDR3 nucleotides read TGTGCCAGCAGCTTGGGACAGCGGCGGCGGTCGAACACCGGGGAGCTGTTTTTT. Protein: CASSLGQRRRSNTGELFF. The chain uses TRBV5-5 and TRBJ2-2; D may match TRBD1 or TRBD2 (5 bases each). The CDR3 has 18 amino acids. The V gene's germline CDR1 is SGHKS and CDR2 YYEKEE (reference sequence). V lost 0 bases, J lost 0 bases, and 15 bases lay in between. The full variable domain, completed using reference TRBV5-5 and TRBJ2-2, is DAGVTQSPTHLIKTRGQQVTLRCSPISGHKSVSWYQQVLGQGPQFIFQYYEKEERGRGNFPDRFSARQFPNYSSELNVNALLLGDSALYLCASSLGQRRRSNTGELFFGEGSRLTVL.

The chain links TRBV7-9 to TRBJ1-2, with 8 bases lining up with TRBD1. Losses at the gene ends were 0 bases for V and 6 bases for J; bases not matched to a gene: 9. The germline gives CDR1 SEHNR, CDR2 FQNEAQ (reference sequence). The CDR3 has 16 residues. In DNA, the CDR3 is TGTGCCAGCAGCTTAGCCAGGGGGCCGAGAGGAGATGGCTACACCTTC. The encoded protein is CASSLARGPRGDGYTF.

The rearrangement links TRBV7-2 to TRBJ1-1; the D is unclear. The V end lost 1 base, the J end lost 3 bases, and 12 bases lay between the germline ends. The CDR3 length is 15 residues. Germline loops: CDR1 SGHTA, CDR2 FQGNSA. The chain's CDR3 is CASSLVRHGDTEAFF. DNA of the CDR3: TGTGCCAGCAGCTTAGTCAGACATGGGGACACTGAAGCTTTCTTT. Drawing the rest from reference TRBV7-2 and TRBJ1-1, the complete variable domain is GAGVSQSPSNKVTEKGKDVELRCDPISGHTALYWYRQSLGQGLEFLIYFQGNSAPDKSGLPSDRFSAERTGGSVSTLTIQRTQQEDSAVYLCASSLVRHGDTEAFFGQGTRLTVV.

This clonotype was picked up many times. The rearrangement uses TRBV9 and TRBJ2-2, with D unresolved. The CDR3 is 15 amino acids. The V gene's germline CDR1 is SGDLS and CDR2 YYNGEE. The V and J ends lost 1 base and 3 bases respectively, with 10 bases between them. This chain's CDR3 is CASSVWSRDTGELFF. The CDR3 nucleotides are TGTGCCAGCAGCGTATGGAGTCGGGACACCGGGGAGCTGTTTTTT.

This clonotype has a count of ten or more. The chain links TRBV9 to TRBJ2-3; D not certain. The V end lost 0 bases, the J end lost 4 bases, and 6 bases lay between the germline ends. Germline CDR1 is SGDLS and CDR2 is YYNGEE. CDR3 length equals 13 residues. The CDR3 here is CASSVEEPDTQYF. CDR3 DNA sequence: TGTGCCAGCAGCGTAGAGGAGCCAGATACGCAGTATTTT.

J is TRBJ2-1 and V is TRBV4-1; the match to TRBD2 covers 8 bases. The germline V gene has CDR1 MGHRA and CDR2 YSYEKL. With V trimmed by 1 base and J by 9 bases, 11 bases remained unmatched. This CDR3 contains 16 residues. The CDR3 sequence: CASSQGLGTSGLEQFF. The CDR3 DNA reads as TGCGCCAGCAGCCAAGGTTTGGGAACTAGCGGCCTTGAGCAGTTCTTC.

This clonotype occurred many times. This sequence joins TRBV7-6 and TRBJ2-7; 8 bases are shared with TRBD2. The CDR3 is 15 amino acids. Trimming took 4 bases from V and 3 from J; bases not matched to a gene: 8. Germline V CDR1 and CDR2: SGHVS, FNYEAQ. The CDR3 is CASSSNSGVLYEQYF. The CDR3 bases are TGTGCCAGCAGCTCTAATAGCGGGGTACTCTACGAGCAGTACTTC. Together with reference TRBV7-6 and TRBJ2-7, the CDR3 gives the full variable domain: GAGVSQSPRYKVTKRGQDVALRCDPISGHVSLYWYRQALGQGPEFLTYFNYEAQQDKSGLPNDRFSAERPEGSISTLTIQRTEQRDSAMYRCASSSNSGVLYEQYFGPGTRLTVT.

As for this clonotype: It may be a read error: a sequence one base away is much more abundant. The genes are TRBV5-1 and TRBJ2-5; 7 bases are shared with TRBD1. The ends lost 5 bases at V and 1 base at J; junction bases unmatched: 11. CDR3 length equals 16 residues. Germline V gives CDR1 SGHRS, CDR2 YFSETQ. The CDR3 DNA sequence: TGCGCCAGCAGTCACAGCCAGACAGGGACCCAAGAGACCCAGTACTTC. Its translation: CASSHSQTGTQETQYF.

Ten or more counts support this clonotype. The rearrangement links TRBV5-1 to TRBJ1-5; TRBD1 matches 8 bases. This CDR3 region has 14 residues. Germline V lookup: CDR1 SGHRS, CDR2 YFSETQ. V lost 4 bases, J lost 2 bases, and 2 bases stayed unmatched. CDR3: CASSPDRGNQPQHF. The CDR3 coding sequence is TGCGCCAGCAGCCCGGACAGGGGCAATCAGCCCCAGCATTTT.

This clonotype was found many times. This chain links TRBV5-1 with TRBJ2-2; no definite D call. V gave up 2 bases and J gave up 5 bases, with 10 bases separating them. There are 14 residues in the CDR3. Germline-derived CDR1 and CDR2 are SGHRS and YFSETQ. The CDR3 region has the DNA TGCGCCAGCAGCTTTGGGGAAGAGACCGGGGAGCTGTTTTTT. It specifies CASSFGEETGELFF.

This clonotype was counted a few times. The chain employs TRBV7-9 and TRBJ2-3; D might be TRBD1 or TRBD2, each matching 5 bases. This CDR3 region has 11 residues. Germline CDR1 reads SEHNR; CDR2 reads FQNEAQ (reference sequence). Written as DNA, the CDR3 is TGTGGGGACGGGAGCACAGATACGCAGTATTTT. It specifies CGDGSTDTQYF.

The rearrangement joins TRBV7-8 to TRBJ2-5; 11 nucleotides agree with TRBD1. The germline gives CDR1 SGHVS, CDR2 FQNEAQ. This CDR3 comprises 16 residues. The V and J ends lost 3 bases and 6 bases, in that order; junction bases with no gene match: 9. The CDR3: CASSFPGTGGKKTQYF. The CDR3 coding sequence is TGTGCCAGCAGCTTTCCCGGGACAGGGGGAAAAAAGACCCAGTACTTC.

The V call is TRBV2, the J call TRBJ2-7; 11 bases are a match to TRBD2. Germline V CDR1 and CDR2: SNHLY, FYNNEI. The CDR3 contains 17 residues. V dropped 5 bases and J dropped 6; count of bases not matched to a gene: 15. CDR3 loop: CASSPPALLAGELEQYF. Here the CDR3 DNA reads TGTGCCAGCAGTCCTCCCGCCTTACTAGCGGGAGAGCTCGAGCAGTACTTC.

This clonotype was observed a handful of times. The CDR3 sequence: CASSYSDGQYF. The CDR3 DNA follows: TGTGCCAGCAGTTACTCTGACGGGCAGTACTTC. This chain connects TRBV6-2 or TRBV6-3 to TRBJ2-7; D not resolved. This CDR3 is 11 amino acids long. The V end lost 0 bases, the J end lost 9 bases, and 6 bases lay between the germline ends. CDR1 is MNHEY, CDR2 SVGEGT, per germline.

This clonotype has at least ten counts. V is TRBV11-1 and J is TRBJ2-2; D possibly matches TRBD1 or TRBD2 (5 bases each). The germline V gene has CDR1 SGHAT and CDR2 FQDESV (reference sequence). V lost 9 bases and J 4 bases, leaving 12 bases between the germline ends. The CDR3 runs to 13 residues. CDR3 nucleotide sequence: TGTGCCAGTACGAGGGGAGTCACCGGGGAGCTGTTTTTT. Amino acids: CASTRGVTGELFF. The whole variable domain, filled in from reference TRBV11-1 and TRBJ2-2, reads EAEVAQSPRYKITEKSQAVAFWCDPISGHATLYWYRQILGQGPELLVQFQDESVVDDSQLPKDRFSAERLKGVDSTLKIQPAELGDSAMYLCASTRGVTGELFFGEGSRLTVL.

This clonotype was picked up many times. The chain uses TRBV6-5 and TRBJ2-1; D gene uncertain. The V end lost 0 bases, the J end lost 3 bases, and 6 bases lay between the germline ends. In germline, CDR1 is MNHEY, CDR2 SVGAGI. This CDR3 region has 14 residues. CDR3: CASSYSGSYNEQFF. The DNA of the CDR3 is TGTGCCAGCAGTTACTCGGGCAGCTACAATGAGCAGTTCTTC.